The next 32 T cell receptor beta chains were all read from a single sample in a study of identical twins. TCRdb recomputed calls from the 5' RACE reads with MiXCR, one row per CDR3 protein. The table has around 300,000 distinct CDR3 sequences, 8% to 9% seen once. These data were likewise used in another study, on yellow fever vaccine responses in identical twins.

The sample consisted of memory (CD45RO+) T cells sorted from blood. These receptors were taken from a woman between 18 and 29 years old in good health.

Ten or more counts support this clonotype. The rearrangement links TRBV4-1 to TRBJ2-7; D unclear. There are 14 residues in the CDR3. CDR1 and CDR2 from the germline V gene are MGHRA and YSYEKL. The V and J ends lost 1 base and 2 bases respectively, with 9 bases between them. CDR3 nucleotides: TGCGCCAGCAGCCAAGTCGGCGGCACCTACGAGCAGTACTTC. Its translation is CASSQVGGTYEQYF.

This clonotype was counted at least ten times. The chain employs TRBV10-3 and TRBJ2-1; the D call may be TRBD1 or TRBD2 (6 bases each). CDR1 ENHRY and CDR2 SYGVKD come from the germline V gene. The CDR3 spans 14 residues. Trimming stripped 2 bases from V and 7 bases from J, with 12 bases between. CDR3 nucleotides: TGTGCCATCAGTGAGCTGGGGGGCTGGAATGAGCAGTTCTTC. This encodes CAISELGGWNEQFF.

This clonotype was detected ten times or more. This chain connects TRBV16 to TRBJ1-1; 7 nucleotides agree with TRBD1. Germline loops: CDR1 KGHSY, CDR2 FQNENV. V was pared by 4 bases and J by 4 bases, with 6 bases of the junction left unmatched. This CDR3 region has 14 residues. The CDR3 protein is CASSLPTGTTEAFF. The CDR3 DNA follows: TGTGCCAGCAGCCTACCGACAGGGACCACTGAAGCTTTCTTT.

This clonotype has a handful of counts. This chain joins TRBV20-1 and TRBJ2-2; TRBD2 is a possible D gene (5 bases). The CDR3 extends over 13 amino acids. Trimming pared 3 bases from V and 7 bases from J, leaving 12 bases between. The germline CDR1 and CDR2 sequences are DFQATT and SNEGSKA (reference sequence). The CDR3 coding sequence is TGCAGTGCTAGGGAGGACCCGGGCGGGGAGCTGTTTTTT. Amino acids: CSAREDPGGELFF.

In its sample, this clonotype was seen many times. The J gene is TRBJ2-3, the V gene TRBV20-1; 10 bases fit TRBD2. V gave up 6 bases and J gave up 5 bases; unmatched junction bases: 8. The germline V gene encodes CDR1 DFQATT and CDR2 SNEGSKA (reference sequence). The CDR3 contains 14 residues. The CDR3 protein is CSAPSGGNGDTQYF. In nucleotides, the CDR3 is TGCAGTGCGCCTAGCGGGGGAAACGGAGATACGCAGTATTTT.

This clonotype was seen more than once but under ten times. CDR3 protein: CASSRAGTLQETQYF. The CDR3 region has the DNA TGTGCCAGCAGCCGAGCCGGGACTTTACAAGAGACCCAGTACTTC. The chain has TRBV3-1 and TRBJ2-5; a weak D match, TRBD2 (6 bases). The CDR3 is made up of 15 amino acids. The V end lost 4 bases, the J end lost 2 bases, and 14 bases lay between the germline ends. CDR1 and CDR2 from the germline V gene are LGHDT and YNNKEL (reference sequence).

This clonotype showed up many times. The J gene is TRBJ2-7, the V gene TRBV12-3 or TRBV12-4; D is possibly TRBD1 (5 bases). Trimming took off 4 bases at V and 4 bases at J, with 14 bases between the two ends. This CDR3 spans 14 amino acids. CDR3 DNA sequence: TGTGCCAGCAGTTCTGGGGCGCCCTGGTACGAGCAGTACGTC. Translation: CASSSGAPWYEQYV.

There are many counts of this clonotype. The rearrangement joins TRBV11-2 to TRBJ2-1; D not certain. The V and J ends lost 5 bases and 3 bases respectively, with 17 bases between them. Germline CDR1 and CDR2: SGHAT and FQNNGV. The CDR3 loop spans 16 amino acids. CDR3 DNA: TGTGCCAGCAGCCCCCAAGGCTGGGGTGGCTACAATGAGCAGTTCTTC. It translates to CASSPQGWGGYNEQFF.

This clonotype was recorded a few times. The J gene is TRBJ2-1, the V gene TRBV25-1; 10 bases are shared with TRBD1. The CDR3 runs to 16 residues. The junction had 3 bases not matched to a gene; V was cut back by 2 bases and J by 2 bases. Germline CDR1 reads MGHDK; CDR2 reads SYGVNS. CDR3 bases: TGTGCCAGCAGTGAAGCTGACAGGGGGCCCTACAATGAGCAGTTCTTC. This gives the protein CASSEADRGPYNEQFF.

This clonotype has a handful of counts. As DNA, the CDR3 is TGTGCCAGCAGGGGGAATTCCGGAGGGGCAGGGAACTATGGCTACACCTTC. It encodes CASRGNSGGAGNYGYTF. The gene calls are TRBV6-4 and TRBJ1-2; a possible D gene is TRBD1 (5 bases). CDR3 length: 17 amino acids. V lost 6 bases to trimming and J lost 2 bases, with 22 bases between them. CDR1 is MRHNA and CDR2 is SNTAGT in the germline V gene.

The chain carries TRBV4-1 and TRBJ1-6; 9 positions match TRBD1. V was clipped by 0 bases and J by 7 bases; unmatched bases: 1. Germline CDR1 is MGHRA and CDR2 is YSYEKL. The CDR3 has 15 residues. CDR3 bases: TGCGCCAGCAGCCAAGAGGACAGGGGCAATTCACCCCTCCACTTT. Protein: CASSQEDRGNSPLHF.

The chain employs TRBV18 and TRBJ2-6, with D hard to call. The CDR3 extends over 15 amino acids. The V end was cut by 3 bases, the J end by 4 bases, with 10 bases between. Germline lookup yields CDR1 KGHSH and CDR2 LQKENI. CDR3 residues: CASSPQDAGANVLTF. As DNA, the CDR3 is TGTGCCAGCTCACCGCAGGATGCAGGGGCCAACGTCCTGACTTTC.

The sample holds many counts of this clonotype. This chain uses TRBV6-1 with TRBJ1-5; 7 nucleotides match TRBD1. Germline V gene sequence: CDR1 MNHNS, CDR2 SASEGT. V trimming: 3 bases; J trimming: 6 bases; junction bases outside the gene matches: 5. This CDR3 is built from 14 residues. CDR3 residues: CASSEGQSFQPQHF. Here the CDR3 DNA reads TGTGCCAGCAGTGAGGGACAGAGCTTTCAGCCCCAGCATTTT.

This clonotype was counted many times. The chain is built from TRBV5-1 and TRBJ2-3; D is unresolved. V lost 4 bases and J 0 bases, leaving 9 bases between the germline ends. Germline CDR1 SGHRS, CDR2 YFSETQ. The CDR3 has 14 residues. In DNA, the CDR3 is TGCGCCAGCAGCGCCTTATCTAGCACAGATACGCAGTATTTT. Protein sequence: CASSALSSTDTQYF.

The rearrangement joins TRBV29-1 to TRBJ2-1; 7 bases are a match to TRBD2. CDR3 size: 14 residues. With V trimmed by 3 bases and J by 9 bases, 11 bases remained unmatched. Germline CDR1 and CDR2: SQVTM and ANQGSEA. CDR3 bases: TGCAGCGTTGAGGGCGCGGGAGTAGAAAGTGAGCAGTTCTTC. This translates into CSVEGAGVESEQFF.

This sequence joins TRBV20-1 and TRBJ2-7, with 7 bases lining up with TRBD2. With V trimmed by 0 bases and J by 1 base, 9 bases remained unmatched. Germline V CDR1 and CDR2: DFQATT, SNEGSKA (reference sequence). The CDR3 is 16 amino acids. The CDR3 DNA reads TGCAGTGCTAGAGATGTGGGAGGGTTTGGGTCCTACGAGCAGTACGTC. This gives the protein CSARDVGGFGSYEQYV.

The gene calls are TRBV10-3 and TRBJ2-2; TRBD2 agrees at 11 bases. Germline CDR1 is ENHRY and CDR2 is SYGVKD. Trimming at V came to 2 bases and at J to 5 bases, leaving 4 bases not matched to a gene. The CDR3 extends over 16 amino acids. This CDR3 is CAISERTSGSTGELFF. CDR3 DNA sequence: TGTGCCATCAGTGAGCGTACTAGCGGGAGTACCGGGGAGCTGTTTTTT.

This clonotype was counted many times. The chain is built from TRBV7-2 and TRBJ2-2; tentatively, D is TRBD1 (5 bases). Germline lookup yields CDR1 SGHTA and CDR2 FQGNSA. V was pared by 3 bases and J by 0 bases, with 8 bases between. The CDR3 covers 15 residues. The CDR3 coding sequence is TGTGCCAGCAGCTTTCGGACAACGAACACCGGGGAGCTGTTTTTT. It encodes CASSFRTTNTGELFF.

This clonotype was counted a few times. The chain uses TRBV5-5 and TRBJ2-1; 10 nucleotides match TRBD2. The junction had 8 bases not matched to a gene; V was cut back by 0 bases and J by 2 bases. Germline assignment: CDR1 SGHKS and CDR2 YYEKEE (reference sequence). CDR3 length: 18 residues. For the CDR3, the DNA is TGTGCCAGCAGCTTGGAAGCGGGAGGGCCCCCTACCTACAATGAGCAGTTCTTC. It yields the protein CASSLEAGGPPTYNEQFF. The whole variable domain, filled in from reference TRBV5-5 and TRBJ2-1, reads DAGVTQSPTHLIKTRGQQVTLRCSPISGHKSVSWYQQVLGQGPQFIFQYYEKEERGRGNFPDRFSARQFPNYSSELNVNALLLGDSALYLCASSLEAGGPPTYNEQFFGPGTRLTVL.

CDR3 protein: CASSLNQENTEAFF. DNA of the CDR3: TGCGCCAGCAGTTTAAACCAGGAGAACACTGAAGCTTTCTTT. The chain employs TRBV5-1 and TRBJ1-1; the D is unclear. Trimming removed 5 bases from V and 1 base from J, with 12 bases in between. CDR1 SGHRS and CDR2 YFSETQ come from the germline V gene. CDR3 size: 14 residues.

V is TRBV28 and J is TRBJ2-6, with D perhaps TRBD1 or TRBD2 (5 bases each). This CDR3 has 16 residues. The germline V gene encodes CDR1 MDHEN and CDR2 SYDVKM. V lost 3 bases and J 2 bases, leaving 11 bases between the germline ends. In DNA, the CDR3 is TGTGCCAGCAGTTTCGCCGGGGCAGCTGGGGCCAACGTCCTGACTTTC. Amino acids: CASSFAGAAGANVLTF.

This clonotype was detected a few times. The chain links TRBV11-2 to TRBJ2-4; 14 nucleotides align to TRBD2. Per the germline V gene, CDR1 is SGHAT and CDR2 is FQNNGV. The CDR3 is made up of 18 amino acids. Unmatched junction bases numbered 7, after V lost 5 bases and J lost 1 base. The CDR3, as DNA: TGTGCCAGCAGCGACAGACTAGCGGGGGGGGTGGCCAAAAACATTCAGTACTTC. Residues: CASSDRLAGGVAKNIQYF. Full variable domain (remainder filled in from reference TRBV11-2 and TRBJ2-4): EAGVAQSPRYKIIEKRQSVAFWCNPISGHATLYWYQQILGQGPKLLIQFQNNGVVDDSQLPKDRFSAERLKGVDSTLKIQPAKLEDSAVYLCASSDRLAGGVAKNIQYFGAGTRLSVL.

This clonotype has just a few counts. The CDR3 sequence: CASSFRPGAGKDTGELFF. The CDR3 region has the DNA TGTGCCAGCAGCTTCAGACCGGGGGCAGGGAAGGACACCGGGGAGCTGTTTTTT. This chain joins TRBV11-1 and TRBJ2-2; D could derive from TRBD1 or TRBD2 (6 bases each). Trimming removed 3 bases at V and 3 bases at J, with 20 bases between. This CDR3 spans 18 amino acids. Germline loops: CDR1 SGHAT, CDR2 FQDESV (reference sequence).

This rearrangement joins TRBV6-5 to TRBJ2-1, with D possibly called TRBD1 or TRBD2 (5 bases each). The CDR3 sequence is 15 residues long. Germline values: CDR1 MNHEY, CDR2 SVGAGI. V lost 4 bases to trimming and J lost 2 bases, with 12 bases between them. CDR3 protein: CASSFEWGTYNEQFF. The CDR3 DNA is TGTGCCAGCAGTTTCGAGTGGGGGACCTACAATGAGCAGTTCTTC.

The CDR3: CAISSGLKETQYF. In nucleotides, the CDR3 is TGTGCCATCAGTTCGGGACTTAAAGAGACCCAGTACTTC. The chain couples TRBV10-3 to TRBJ2-5, with D maybe TRBD2 (6 bases). Trimming left V 5 bases short and J 3 bases short, with 10 bases between. Germline CDR1 and CDR2: ENHRY and SYGVKD. The CDR3 totals 13 residues.

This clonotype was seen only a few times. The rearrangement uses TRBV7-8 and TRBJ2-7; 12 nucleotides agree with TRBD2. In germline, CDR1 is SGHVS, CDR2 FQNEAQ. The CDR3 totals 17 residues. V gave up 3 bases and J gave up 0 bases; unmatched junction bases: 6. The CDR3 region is CASSLGGLAGSSYEQYF. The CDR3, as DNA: TGTGCCAGCAGCTTGGGGGGACTAGCGGGTAGCTCCTACGAGCAGTACTTC.

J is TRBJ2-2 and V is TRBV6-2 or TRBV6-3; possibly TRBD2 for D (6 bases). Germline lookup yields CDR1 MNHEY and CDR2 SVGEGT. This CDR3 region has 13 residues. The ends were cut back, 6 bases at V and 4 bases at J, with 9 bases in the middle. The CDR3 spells CASRRDSTGELFF. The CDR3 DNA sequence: TGTGCCAGCAGACGGGACTCCACCGGGGAGCTGTTTTTT.

CDR3 DNA: TGTGCCAGCAGTTCTAGAAGCGGCCCCGAGACCCAGTACTTC. The encoded protein is CASSSRSGPETQYF. V and J are TRBV6-5 and TRBJ2-5; tentatively, D is TRBD2 (5 bases). The CDR3 length is 14 residues. V was cut by 4 bases and J by 5 bases, with 14 bases left in between. From germline, CDR1 is MNHEY and CDR2 SVGAGI.

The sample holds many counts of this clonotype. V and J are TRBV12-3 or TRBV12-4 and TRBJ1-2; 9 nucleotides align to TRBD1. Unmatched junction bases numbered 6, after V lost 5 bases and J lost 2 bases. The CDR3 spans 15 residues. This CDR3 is CASSQSTGGNYGYTF. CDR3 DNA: TGTGCCAGCAGTCAATCTACAGGGGGCAACTATGGCTACACCTTC.

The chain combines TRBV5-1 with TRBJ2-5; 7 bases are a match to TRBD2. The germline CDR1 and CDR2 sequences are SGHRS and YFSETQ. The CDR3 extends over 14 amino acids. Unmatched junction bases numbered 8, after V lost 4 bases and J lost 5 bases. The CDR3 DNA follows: TGCGCCAGCAGCCAGAGTAGCGGGCGGGAGACCCAGTACTTC. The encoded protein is CASSQSSGRETQYF.

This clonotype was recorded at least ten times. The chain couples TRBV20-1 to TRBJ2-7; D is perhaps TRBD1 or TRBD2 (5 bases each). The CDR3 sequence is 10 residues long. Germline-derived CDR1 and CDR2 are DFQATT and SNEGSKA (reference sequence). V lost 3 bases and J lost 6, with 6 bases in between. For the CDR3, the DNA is TGCAGTGCTAGCGGGGCCGAGCAGTACTTC. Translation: CSASGAEQYF.

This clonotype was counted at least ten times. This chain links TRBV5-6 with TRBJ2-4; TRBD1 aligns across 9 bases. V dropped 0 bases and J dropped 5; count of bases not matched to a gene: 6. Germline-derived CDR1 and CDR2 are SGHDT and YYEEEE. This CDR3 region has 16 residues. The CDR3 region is CASSLVGQGGENIQYF. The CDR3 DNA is TGTGCCAGCAGCTTGGTGGGACAGGGAGGCGAAAACATTCAGTACTTC. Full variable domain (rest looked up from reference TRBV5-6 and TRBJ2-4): DAGVTQSPTHLIKTRGQQVTLRCSPKSGHDTVSWYQQALGQGPQFIFQYYEEEERQRGNFPDRFSGHQFPNYSSELNVNALLLGDSALYLCASSLVGQGGENIQYFGAGTRLSVL.